These 22 T cell receptor beta chains were sequenced from one sample in a study of T cell clonotyping in hematopoietic cell transplantation. Generated by immunoSEQ multiplex PCR, the TCRdb table keeps only in-frame clones and is missing some. Here the sample spans over 45,000 clones, approximately 90% being singletons. The time point here: recipient sample about 28 days before transplant, after cytoreduction. The material sequenced was peripheral blood mononuclear cells, taken before stem cell transplant. These receptors all come from a man aged 60 to 75 with biphenotypic leukemia. Some clones in this sample may be carry-over from other donors' samples.

The CDR3 DNA reads as TGCGCCAGCAGCCAAGCTGGGACAGACGCAGATACGCAGTATTTT. This codes for CASSQAGTDADTQYF. The rearrangement joins TRBV4-3 to TRBJ2-3; 7 bases are a match to TRBD1. Germline CDR1 is LGHNA and CDR2 is YSLEER. V lost 1 base to trimming and J lost 4 bases; unmatched junction nucleotides: 5. The CDR3 totals 15 residues.

V and J are TRBV7-2 and TRBJ2-3, with 8 nucleotides matching TRBD1. Germline lookup yields CDR1 SGHTA and CDR2 FQGNSA. The CDR3 is made up of 15 amino acids. With 1 base clipped from V and 4 bases from J, the junction kept 4 bases outside the gene matches. In nucleotides, the CDR3 is TGTGCCAGCAGCTTAGGAGGACAGGGTCCAGATACGCAGTATTTT. Residues: CASSLGGQGPDTQYF.

The V gene is TRBV30, the J gene TRBJ2-5; possible D gene TRBD2, 7 bases. Per germline, CDR1 GTSNPN and CDR2 SVGIG (reference sequence). The CDR3 spans 12 residues. The V end was cut by 8 bases, the J end by 4 bases, with 14 bases between. The CDR3 DNA reads as TGTGCCGGATCGGGGGGCCCAGAGACCCAGTACTTC. Translating gives CAGSGGPETQYF. The complete variable domain, with remaining parts taken from reference TRBV30 and TRBJ2-5, reads SQTIHQWPATLVQPVGSPLSLECTVEGTSNPNLYWYRQAAGRGLQLLFYSVGIGQISSEVPQNLSASRPQDRQFILSSKKLLLSDSGFYLCAGSGGPETQYFGPGTRLLVL.

The genes are TRBV28 and TRBJ2-7; the D gene is possibly TRBD2 (5 bases). Germline V gene lookup returns CDR1 MDHEN and CDR2 SYDVKM. Trimming took 6 bases from V and 1 from J, leaving 16 bases between them. The CDR3 runs to 15 residues. The CDR3 loop reads CASRFSSPGSYEQYF. CDR3 bases: TGTGCCAGCAGATTTTCCTCCCCGGGGTCCTACGAGCAGTACTTC.

The chain recombines TRBV28 with TRBJ2-2, with a tentative D call TRBD1 (5 bases). V lost 11 bases to trimming and J lost 9 bases, with 22 bases between them. The germline gives CDR1 MDHEN, CDR2 SYDVKM. The CDR3 loop spans 14 amino acids. CDR3 sequence: CASKPAGSTRELFF. The CDR3 region has the DNA TGTGCCTCCAAACCGGCAGGGTCGACGAGGGAGCTGTTTTTT.

The chain recombines TRBV6-5 with TRBJ2-3, with TRBD2 matching over 7 bases. The CDR3 runs 16 residues. V dropped 4 bases and J dropped 3; count of bases not matched to a gene: 10. Germline lookup yields CDR1 MNHEY and CDR2 SVGAGI. CDR3 sequence reads: CASSSGTPGGTDTQYF. The DNA for the CDR3 is TGTGCCAGCAGTTCCGGGACTCCCGGGGGGACAGATACGCAGTATTTT.

This chain links TRBV4-1 with TRBJ2-5; no reliable D call. Trimming removed 4 bases from V and 0 bases from J, with 15 bases in between. CDR1 is MGHRA and CDR2 is YSYEKL in the germline V gene. This CDR3 contains 16 residues. CDR3 sequence reads: CASSLFVRTDQETQYF. Here the CDR3 DNA reads TGCGCCAGCAGCCTCTTCGTCAGGACGGACCAAGAGACCCAGTACTTC.

The CDR3 here is CASSLGSSGEGTDTQYF. Here the CDR3 DNA reads TGTGCCAGCAGCTTAGGTAGTAGCGGGGAGGGCACAGATACGCAGTATTTT. The gene calls are TRBV7-2 and TRBJ2-3; 8 bases agree with TRBD2. Looked up from germline, CDR1 is SGHTA and CDR2 is FQGNSA. The CDR3 consists of 17 residues. The ends lost 1 base at V and 1 base at J; junction bases unmatched: 7.

J is TRBJ2-1 and V is TRBV30; TRBD2 is a possible D gene (5 bases). V shed 0 bases and J shed 8 bases, with 8 bases lying between them. The CDR3 sequence is 12 residues long. Germline loops: CDR1 GTSNPN, CDR2 SVGIG (reference sequence). The CDR3 loop is CAWSVLGDEQFF. In DNA form, the CDR3 reads TGTGCCTGGAGTGTACTAGGCGATGAGCAGTTCTTC.

V is TRBV7-2 and J is TRBJ2-1; D may be TRBD2 (5 bases). The CDR3 runs to 14 residues. Germline V lookup: CDR1 SGHTA, CDR2 FQGNSA. V was cut by 2 bases and J by 9 bases, with 14 bases left in between. CDR3 DNA sequence: TGTGCCAGCAGCTTAAATCGCCCTAGCTCTGAGCAGTTCTTC. Residues: CASSLNRPSSEQFF.

The rearrangement links TRBV28 to TRBJ2-3; D unresolved. The ends were cut back, 3 bases at V and 5 bases at J, with 9 bases in the middle. From germline, CDR1 is MDHEN and CDR2 SYDVKM. This CDR3 spans 13 amino acids. The CDR3 sequence: CASSFGERDTQYF. The DNA for the CDR3 is TGTGCCAGCAGTTTTGGAGAAAGAGATACGCAGTATTTT.

The sample holds a few counts of this clone. The chain is built from TRBV27 and TRBJ1-5, with a weak D call TRBD1 (5 bases). The CDR3 is 15 residues long. Per the germline V gene, CDR1 is MNHEY and CDR2 is SMNVEV (reference sequence). The V end lost 3 bases, the J end lost 3 bases, and 12 bases lay between the germline ends. The CDR3 reads CASSFGQGINQPQHF. The CDR3 DNA sequence: TGTGCCAGCAGTTTTGGCCAGGGAATCAATCAGCCCCAGCATTTT.

The chain links TRBV5-1 to TRBJ2-7, with D maybe TRBD1 (5 bases). Trimming shortened V by 5 bases and J by 5 bases, and 14 bases separated the two germline ends. Germline V gene lookup returns CDR1 SGHRS and CDR2 YFSETQ. This CDR3 is built from 13 residues. CDR3 sequence (DNA): TGCGCCAGCAGTTTGCCAGGGTCGAACGAGCAGTACTTC. Its protein product is CASSLPGSNEQYF.

V and J are TRBV7-9 and TRBJ1-4; 8 bases line up with TRBD1. J lost 6 bases, V lost 3 bases, and 3 bases had no gene match. Germline assignment: CDR1 SEHNR and CDR2 FQNEAQ (reference sequence). There are 14 residues in the CDR3. The CDR3, as DNA: TGTGCCAGCAGCTTTGTACAGGGGGATGAAAAACTGTTTTTT. Amino acids: CASSFVQGDEKLFF.

This clone was found once. The J gene is TRBJ2-7, the V gene TRBV4-3, with TRBD2 as a possible D gene (5 bases). Germline assignment: CDR1 LGHNA and CDR2 YSLEER. The V and J ends lost 0 bases and 7 bases respectively, with 13 bases between them. The CDR3 consists of 14 residues. CDR3 sequence: CASSQDPGKTEQYF. DNA of the CDR3: TGCGCCAGCAGCCAAGATCCCGGGAAGACGGAGCAGTACTTC.

The V and J genes are TRBV28 and TRBJ2-7; 8 bases line up with TRBD2. J gave up 4 bases and V 8 bases, and 16 bases lay outside the gene matches. Germline-derived CDR1 and CDR2 are MDHEN and SYDVKM. The CDR3 has 16 residues. DNA of the CDR3: TGTGCCAGCGGCCGGGGGGGGAGTGGGAGGGGATACGAGCAGTACTTC. This sequence encodes CASGRGGSGRGYEQYF.

In its sample, this clone was seen a few times. The chain carries TRBV27 and TRBJ2-3; TRBD2 matches 12 bases. This CDR3 contains 17 residues. The J segment lost 5 bases and the V segment lost 6 bases, leaving 12 bases of the junction unmatched. Germline V gene data show CDR1 as MNHEY and CDR2 as SMNVEV (reference sequence). For the CDR3, the DNA is TGTGCCAGCAGAAGACTAGCGGGAGCATATCGCGGAGATACGCAGTATTTT. As protein: CASRRLAGAYRGDTQYF.

The rearrangement uses TRBV5-1 and TRBJ1-1; D is undetermined. Trimming shortened V by 6 bases and J by 11 bases, and 14 bases separated the two germline ends. In germline, CDR1 is SGHRS, CDR2 YFSETQ. This CDR3 has 11 residues. CDR3 sequence reads: CASKPVPVAFF. In nucleotides, the CDR3 is TGCGCCAGCAAGCCGGTCCCAGTGGCTTTCTTT.

There are a few counts of this clone. This chain uses TRBV7-2 with TRBJ1-4; the match to TRBD1 covers 9 bases. V lost 5 bases, J lost 11 bases, and 6 bases stayed unmatched. Germline V CDR1 and CDR2: SGHTA, FQGNSA. This CDR3 is built from 13 residues. The CDR3 sequence is CASSRDRVDKLFF. The DNA of the CDR3 is TGTGCCAGCAGCCGGGACAGGGTGGACAAACTGTTTTTT.

The J gene is TRBJ1-2, the V gene TRBV19, with 7 positions matching TRBD1. The germline V gene encodes CDR1 LNHDA and CDR2 SQIVND (reference sequence). V lost 3 bases, J lost 3 bases, and 7 bases stayed unmatched. This CDR3 comprises 15 residues. CDR3 nucleotides: TGTGCCAGTAGTATGGAGGGCAGGGGGGACTATGGCTACACCTTC. It specifies CASSMEGRGDYGYTF.

This clone was found once. The V and J genes are TRBV6-1 and TRBJ2-7; D is possibly TRBD1 or TRBD2 (6 bases each). V lost 6 bases and J lost 4, with 16 bases in between. This CDR3 has 14 amino acids. In germline, CDR1 is MNHNS, CDR2 SASEGT. The CDR3 DNA reads as TGTGCCAGCAGAAGGGGGAGCGGGCCTTACGAGCAGTACTTC. Its translation is CASRRGSGPYEQYF.

The V gene is TRBV18, the J gene TRBJ2-7; 10 positions agree with TRBD1. V gave up 6 bases and J gave up 6 bases; unmatched junction bases: 8. CDR1 and CDR2 from the germline V gene are KGHSH and LQKENI. The CDR3 totals 14 residues. The CDR3 region has the DNA TGTGCCAGCTCCCCGGGGACAGGGGTGAGCGAGCAGTACTTC. Protein product: CASSPGTGVSEQYF.